This T cell receptor beta chain was sequenced for a study of Ad26.COV2.S vaccination and SARS-CoV-2 variants (dated by TCRdb to the early 2020s). Study-level background: Donors in the vaccine arm were drawn from COV1001, a phase I-IIa trial of Ad26.COV2.S in healthy adults that was multicentre, randomized, double-blind and placebo-controlled. Ad26.COV2.S was administered intramuscularly at 5 x 10^10 or 1 x 10^11 viral particles, either as a single shot or as two shots given 56 days apart. The specificity and breadth of SARS-CoV-2-reactive T cell receptors after Ad26.COV2.S vaccination were assessed by TCRbeta repertoire sequencing. A total of 32 samples were included in the TCR-sequenced set, comprising around 20 Ad26.COV2.S vaccine recipients, 5 placebo recipients and 8 SARS-CoV-2 convalescent individuals. Trial participants were randomized into five groups of five, in which low-dose or high-dose Ad26.COV2.S was given once or twice, or placebo was given on both occasions. Investigators remained blinded to trial group allocation during experiments and outcome assessment. The paper as a whole reports these results and caveats: Higher spike-specific TCR breadth was observed in Ad26.COV2.S recipients than in placebo recipients (P = 0.0014). After vaccination, substantial breadth of spike-specific CD8+ and CD4+ T cell responses was reported. The study was not powered for comparison of responses between vaccine doses or regimens. The authors noted that the TCR breadth and depth analyses may have underestimated total T cell responses. Non-spike TCR breadth was comparable between vaccine and placebo recipients, consistent with the vaccine containing only spike.

The immunoSEQ Assay was the method used to sequence TCRbeta CDR3 regions. After extraction, genomic DNA underwent amplification by bias-controlled multiplex PCR, followed by high-throughput sequencing. The original methods were these. To quantify the absolute abundance of every unique TCRbeta CDR3 region, sequences were collapsed and filtered. Usable DNA was measured by amplifying reference genes present in all nucleated cells, and TCRbeta template counts were normalized to that usable DNA to estimate T cell fraction. Repertoire TCRs were annotated as SARS-CoV-2-specific by exact matching of V gene, CDR3 amino acid sequence and J gene to a known reactive TCR set. MIRA supplied the reference SARS-CoV-2 TCR set, which was filtered for enrichment in COVID-19-positive ImmuneCODE repertoires so that public or cross-reactive TCRs were removed. Drawing on the MIRA antigens, annotated TCRs were analysed further at the level of specific ORF or position within ORF. Breadth was defined as the number of annotated unique rearrangements divided by the total number of unique productive rearrangements, and depth was defined as the summed frequency of the annotated unique rearrangements. Two-sided Wilcoxon rank-sum tests were used to compare TCR breadth between groups. The source is immuneACCESS, and TCRdb retained only in-frame sequences with V and J called. Part of the clones is not carried over; for the studies checked, unresolved V genes explain less than half of this, and the remainder is unexplained. V, J and clone size were drawn from that table, and D and trimming were deduced from the DNA. The sample records just under 250,000 clones, over 75% of which are singletons. Around 10% of the sample belongs to the ten largest clones.

Worth noting for this clone: Its binding antigen is unknown. Base qualities are not recorded, but no much larger clone differs from it by a single base.

In light of the paper, this sample's treatment or condition label describes: around 19 received Ad26.COV2.S at low or high dose, single or two shots; about 5 received placebo; per-sample allocation not given. Repertoires of vaccine and placebo recipients were sequenced from samples collected on day 63 after the first injection. Between 29 July and 7 August 2020, Cohort 1b enrolled some 25 adults aged 18-55 years at one site in Boston, USA. Ad26.COV2.S consisted of a replication-incompetent adenovirus type 26 vector by which a prefusion-stabilized SARS-CoV-2 spike protein from the original Wuhan strain was expressed. V was cut back by 1 base and J by 1 base, leaving a gap of 10 bases between them. Taken from cysteine to phenylalanine, the CDR3 has 15 residues. Here the CDR3 DNA is all that survives: 45 bases in frame from base 1. CDR1 is given as LGHNA and CDR2 as YSLEER, both from the germline V gene.

The sequences come from peripheral blood, collected in a trial of Ad26.COV2.S vaccine versus placebo. The rearranged chain carries TRBV4-3 and TRBJ1-1; the D gene cannot be resolved reliably. The receptor was isolated from a person between 18 and 59 years old who received the Ad26.COV2.S COVID-19 vaccine or a placebo. In nucleotide form, the sequence is TGCGCCAGCAGCCAAGGTCCTCCAGAGAACACTGAAGCTTTCTTT. Its translation reads: CASSQGPPENTEAFF.